The T cell receptor beta chain described here comes from a study of neurological immune-mediated disorders. Study-wide findings and caveats: Expanded clones shared no identical CDR3 amino acid sequences across subjects, which suggested private TCR-beta repertoires in all groups.

The making of cDNA relied on 5'RACE with 10-nucleotide random UMIs. TCRdb passed the 5' RACE reads through MiXCR, listing each CDR3 protein once. Here the sample spans fewer than 45,000 distinct CDR3 sequences, about 6.9% being singletons. This clonotype was recorded at least ten times. Its antigen is not identified. One base away lies a much larger clone, so this may be a sequencing read error. The CDR3 runs 14 residues. The J segment lost 12 bases and the V segment lost 4 bases, leaving 12 bases of the junction unmatched. Per the germline V gene, CDR1 is SQVTM and CDR2 is ANQGSEA. Use was made of roughly 910,000 CD4+ or CD8+ T cells in sorted libraries.

The gene calls are TRBV29-1 and TRBJ2-1; 10 positions agree with TRBD2. Sequenced sample: CD4+ T cells from blood. This receptor was taken from a woman between 40 and 50 years old in good health. CDR3 coding DNA: TGCAGCGTTGGGCTAGCGGGAGTGGGCTCTCGGCAGTTCTTC. It specifies CSVGLAGVGSRQFF.